These 25 T cell receptor beta chains originate from one sample sequenced in a study of T-cell memory formation after mild COVID-19. A single record per CDR3 protein comes from TCRdb applying MiXCR to the 5' RACE reads. This sample has 110,000 or so distinct CDR3 sequences, with roughly 20% found just once. The sequenced material came from PBMCs or a T cell subset sorted from them (not recorded which). The receptors shown here come from a man aged 18 to 35 who had mild COVID-19 (a few samples of this study predate the infection). Cell type and time point are not known.

V gene TRBV27 combines with J gene TRBJ2-7; maybe TRBD2 (6 bases). This CDR3 contains 14 residues. The V end was cut by 6 bases, the J end by 5 bases, with 17 bases between. Germline CDR1 is MNHEY and CDR2 is SMNVEV (reference sequence). The CDR3 sequence: CASRGRLARNEQYF. CDR3 bases: TGTGCCAGCAGGGGTCGGCTAGCGAGGAACGAGCAGTACTTC.

This chain connects TRBV7-3 to TRBJ2-1, with D perhaps matching TRBD2 (6 bases). V gave up 5 bases and J gave up 4 bases, with 12 bases separating them. This CDR3 contains 14 residues. CDR1 is SGHTA, CDR2 FQGTGA, per germline. The chain's CDR3 is CASSPNGGYNEQFF. In nucleotides, the CDR3 is TGTGCCAGCAGCCCAAACGGGGGTTACAATGAGCAGTTCTTC. Full variable domain (remainder filled in from reference TRBV7-3 and TRBJ2-1): GAGVSQTPSNKVTEKGKYVELRCDPISGHTALYWYRQSLGQGPEFLIYFQGTGAADDSGLPNDRFFAVRPEGSVSTLKIQRTERGDSAVYLCASSPNGGYNEQFFGPGTRLTVL.

This clonotype has just one count. This chain links TRBV6-2 or TRBV6-3 with TRBJ2-1, with TRBD2 identical over 7 bases. Germline V gene data show CDR1 as MNHEY and CDR2 as SVGEGT. CDR3 size: 15 residues. Trimming removed 0 bases from V and 4 bases from J; junction bases left unmatched: 3. For the CDR3, the DNA is TGTGCCAGCAGTTACTCCTGGGGGGGTTACAATGAGCAGTTCTTC. Residues: CASSYSWGGYNEQFF.

The gene calls are TRBV4-3 and TRBJ2-1; the match to TRBD2 covers 9 bases. The trim removed 1 base at V and 4 bases at J, leaving 2 bases unmatched. This CDR3 spans 15 amino acids. Germline CDR1 LGHNA, CDR2 YSLEER. For the CDR3, the DNA is TGCGCCAGCAGCCAAGGCGGGGGGGATTACAATGAGCAGTTCTTC. Translating gives CASSQGGGDYNEQFF.

The chain joins TRBV7-8 to TRBJ2-4, with a possible D match to TRBD2 (5 bases). Trimming cost V 5 bases and J 7 bases, with 21 bases left between them. The CDR3 runs 16 residues. The V gene's germline CDR1 is SGHVS and CDR2 FQNEAQ. The CDR3 protein is CASSRPRNRGDNIQYF. In DNA form, the CDR3 reads TGTGCCAGCAGCCGTCCGCGAAACCGGGGAGATAACATTCAGTACTTC.

V usage is TRBV28 and J usage is TRBJ2-3, with TRBD1 matching over 9 bases. Trimming removed 6 bases from V and 1 base from J; junction bases left unmatched: 8. There are 16 residues in the CDR3. Per germline, CDR1 MDHEN and CDR2 SYDVKM. The CDR3 is CASRANRGRGTDTQYF. In nucleotides, the CDR3 is TGTGCCAGCAGAGCTAACAGGGGGCGCGGCACAGATACGCAGTATTTT.

Ten or more counts support this clonotype. The rearrangement joins TRBV24-1 to TRBJ1-1; D is ambiguous. The CDR3 length is 12 residues. The germline CDR1 and CDR2 sequences are KGHDR and SFDVKD. V lost 3 bases and J lost 7, with 8 bases in between. In nucleotides, the CDR3 is TGTGCCACCAGTGATGGTCTAGGTGAAGCTTTCTTT. Translating gives CATSDGLGEAFF.

This clonotype has only a few counts. This rearrangement joins TRBV6-5 to TRBJ2-7, with TRBD2 as a possible D gene (6 bases). CDR1 is MNHEY and CDR2 is SVGAGI in the germline V gene. V was trimmed by 2 bases and J by 7 bases, leaving 6 bases between them. CDR3 length: 11 amino acids. The CDR3 spells CASSYGGEQYF. The CDR3, as DNA: TGTGCCAGCAGTTACGGGGGGGAGCAGTACTTC.

This chain uses TRBV6-2 or TRBV6-3 with TRBJ2-2; D not resolved. CDR3 length: 12 amino acids. V lost 10 bases and J 7 bases, leaving 13 bases between the germline ends. Germline loops: CDR1 MNHEY, CDR2 SVGEGT. The CDR3 DNA is TGTGCCATCTCCGGGTCGGGCGGGGAGCTGTTTTTT. It codes for CAISGSGGELFF.

V is TRBV5-6 and J is TRBJ1-1, with a possible D match to TRBD1 (6 bases). The CDR3 consists of 18 residues. Germline CDR1 reads SGHDT; CDR2 reads YYEEEE. V was pared by 4 bases and J by 2 bases, with 24 bases between. CDR3 bases: TGTGCCAGCAGCCCGCCTGCAGGGGAGGAAGTGCCTAACACTGAAGCTTTCTTT. Translated: CASSPPAGEEVPNTEAFF.

CDR3 coding DNA: TGCAGTGCTTGGGGGGAGAACTACGAGCAGTACGTC. Its protein is CSAWGENYEQYV. This chain links TRBV20-1 with TRBJ2-7, with D possibly TRBD2 on 6 matching bases. The V gene's germline CDR1 is DFQATT and CDR2 SNEGSKA (reference sequence). This CDR3 has 12 amino acids. Trimming stripped 5 bases from V and 3 bases from J, with 11 bases between.

The CDR3 sequence: CASSRTGYGYTF. The DNA for the CDR3 is TGTGCCAGCAGCAGGACAGGGTACGGCTACACCTTC. The chain has TRBV6-5 and TRBJ1-2; 8 bases line up with TRBD1. The ends lost 6 bases at V and 8 bases at J; junction bases unmatched: 5. The CDR3 has 12 amino acids. Germline lookup yields CDR1 MNHEY and CDR2 SVGAGI.

This clonotype turned up a few times. This chain joins TRBV29-1 and TRBJ2-5, with D perhaps TRBD1 (5 bases). Trimming removed 3 bases at V and 5 bases at J, with 7 bases between. This CDR3 is 11 amino acids long. Germline-derived CDR1 and CDR2 are SQVTM and ANQGSEA. The CDR3, as DNA: TGCAGCGTTGAGACAGATGAGACCCAGTACTTC. Translated, it gives CSVETDETQYF.

The sample holds a few counts of this clonotype. The V and J genes are TRBV9 and TRBJ2-7; D might be TRBD1 (6 bases). Germline assignment: CDR1 SGDLS and CDR2 YYNGEE. The length of the CDR3 is 16 residues. CDR3 residues: CGPVGFRWTVSYEQYV. The CDR3 coding sequence is TGTGGGCCAGTAGGGTTCAGGTGGACAGTCTCCTACGAGCAGTACGTC.

This clonotype came up a few times. The V gene is TRBV12-3 or TRBV12-4, the J gene TRBJ2-2; the match to TRBD2 covers 7 bases. V was pared by 6 bases and J by 2 bases, with 6 bases of the junction left unmatched. The CDR3 is made up of 15 amino acids. Written as DNA, the CDR3 is TGTGCCAGCAGCCTTGGGGGGGGAAACACCGGGGAGCTGTTTTTT. Its protein is CASSLGGGNTGELFF.

V is TRBV10-3 and J is TRBJ1-1; D call uncertain. The length of the CDR3 is 13 residues. Trimming removed 2 bases from V and 6 bases from J, with 10 bases in between. Germline loops: CDR1 ENHRY, CDR2 SYGVKD. This CDR3 reads CAISETEAAEAFF. The CDR3, as DNA: TGTGCCATCAGTGAGACGGAGGCCGCTGAAGCTTTCTTT.

J is TRBJ1-2 and V is TRBV6-2 or TRBV6-3; a possible D gene is TRBD1 (6 bases). The V gene's germline CDR1 is MNHEY and CDR2 SVGEGT. Deletions cut 1 base from V and 8 bases from J, with 11 bases between. CDR3 length: 13 residues. CDR3 in DNA: TGTGCCAGCAGTTACTGGCAGGGGCAAGGCTACACCTTC. It translates to CASSYWQGQGYTF.

This chain links TRBV6-2 or TRBV6-3 with TRBJ1-1; TRBD1 is a possible D gene (5 bases). V lost 10 bases and J lost 6, with 15 bases in between. The CDR3 has 12 amino acids. CDR1 is MNHEY, CDR2 SVGEGT, per germline. The CDR3 nucleotides read TGTGCCACCTCGCTGGGACGGCCTGAAGCTTTCTTT. This encodes CATSLGRPEAFF.

The V and J genes are TRBV20-1 and TRBJ2-7, with D unresolved. The CDR3 runs 14 residues. Trimming stripped 3 bases from V and 0 bases from J, with 12 bases between. Germline V gene sequence: CDR1 DFQATT, CDR2 SNEGSKA (reference sequence). The CDR3 here is CSARSEGNSYEQYF. In nucleotides, the CDR3 is TGCAGTGCTAGGTCGGAAGGCAACTCCTACGAGCAGTACTTC.

The chain is built from TRBV7-6 and TRBJ2-7; 7 bases line up with TRBD1. Trimming at V came to 0 bases and at J to 2 bases, leaving 4 bases not matched to a gene. Germline loops: CDR1 SGHVS, CDR2 FNYEAQ. CDR3 size: 15 residues. CDR3 loop: CASSLARDSTYEQYF. CDR3 bases: TGTGCCAGCAGCTTAGCCCGGGACAGCACCTACGAGCAGTACTTC.

The chain employs TRBV20-1 and TRBJ1-1, with no clear D. CDR1 and CDR2 (germline): DFQATT, SNEGSKA (reference sequence). The CDR3 length is 15 residues. V lost 2 bases, J lost 0 bases, and 13 bases lay in between. CDR3 loop: CSARREIKMNTEAFF. The CDR3 region has the DNA TGCAGTGCTAGACGGGAGATTAAAATGAACACTGAAGCTTTCTTT.

The CDR3 loop is CASSGRTGDTQYF. As DNA, the CDR3 is TGTGCCAGCAGTGGCCGGACAGGAGATACGCAGTATTTT. V gene TRBV12-3 or TRBV12-4 combines with J gene TRBJ2-3, with 7 bases identical to TRBD1. This CDR3 spans 13 amino acids. Germline trimming cut 5 bases from V and 5 bases from J; bases unmatched to any gene: 4.

Only a few counts were recorded for this clonotype. The V call is TRBV6-5, the J call TRBJ2-3; a weak D match, TRBD2 (6 bases). The V end was cut by 0 bases, the J end by 7 bases, with 14 bases between. The CDR3 length is 15 residues. Germline assignment: CDR1 MNHEY and CDR2 SVGAGI. The CDR3 region has the DNA TGTGCCAGCAGTTACTCAGGAGGGCCGAAAAATACGCAGTATTTT. Translating gives CASSYSGGPKNTQYF.

In this sample, this clonotype turned up a few times. The chain couples TRBV7-8 to TRBJ2-7; D remains unclear. Looked up from germline, CDR1 is SGHVS and CDR2 is FQNEAQ. The CDR3 is 14 residues long. V gave up 0 bases and J gave up 4 bases, with 10 bases separating them. CDR3 sequence (DNA): TGTGCCAGCAGCTTAGCGTCTACGTTATACGAGCAGTACTTC. It is translated as CASSLASTLYEQYF.

CDR3 loop: CASSYYGGAGDYEQYF. The CDR3 nucleotides are TGTGCCAGCAGTTACTACGGTGGAGCGGGGGACTACGAGCAGTACTTC. V gene TRBV6-6 combines with J gene TRBJ2-7; TRBD2 aligns across 8 bases. The CDR3 totals 16 residues. Trimming removed 1 base from V and 3 bases from J; junction bases left unmatched: 8. CDR1 and CDR2 (germline): MNHNY, SVGAGI (reference sequence).